These T cell receptor beta chains were read from a single sample in a study of CD8+CD57+ T cells in acquired aplastic anemia. TCRdb reprocessed the reads with MiXCR, giving one entry per CDR3 protein. The table includes about 120,000 distinct CDR3 sequences, 45% to 60% detected once. The sequencing input was sorted CD4+, CD8+, or CD8+CD57+ T cells (not recorded which) from PBMCs. The source of these receptors is a human donor with aplastic anemia. CDR3s include the opening cysteine and the closing phenylalanine or tryptophan. D genes are given only for firm matches. Only some rows state a clone size, as once, few, many or a class for expanded clones.

d_gene: .; v_gene: TRBV24-1; abundance: many; j_gene: TRBJ2-3; CDR3nt: TGTGCCACCAGTGGATTGAACACAGATACGCAGTATTTT; CDR3aa: CATSGLNTDTQYF
d_gene: .; v_gene: TRBV24-1; abundance: .; j_gene: TRBJ2-1; CDR3nt: TGTGCCACCAAGCCGCCGTTGGGGGATGAGCAGTTCTTC; CDR3aa: CATKPPLGDEQFF
d_gene: TRBD1; v_gene: TRBV13; abundance: .; j_gene: TRBJ2-7; CDR3nt: TGTGCCAGCAGCCTGGGTAGGAGACAGGGATGCGACCAGTACTTC; CDR3aa: CASSLGRRQGCDQYF
d_gene: TRBD1; v_gene: TRBV10-3; abundance: .; j_gene: TRBJ2-6; CDR3nt: TGTGCCATCCTACCGGGACAGTCCTCTGGGGCCAACGTCCTGACTTTC; CDR3aa: CAILPGQSSGANVLTF
d_gene: .; v_gene: TRBV10-3; abundance: once; j_gene: TRBJ2-7; CDR3nt: TGTGCCATCAGGGGCTCTCGGGACGAGCAGTACTTC; CDR3aa: CAIRGSRDEQYF
d_gene: .; v_gene: TRBV6-1; abundance: .; j_gene: TRBJ2-7; CDR3nt: TGTGCCAGCGCTAGGGCTTCCTACGAGCAGTACTTC; CDR3aa: CASARASYEQYF
d_gene: .; v_gene: TRBV7-8; abundance: .; j_gene: TRBJ1-1; CDR3nt: TGTGCCAGCAGTCCCACAGGGTTCACTGAAGCTTTCTTT; CDR3aa: CASSPTGFTEAFF
d_gene: TRBD1; v_gene: TRBV20-1; abundance: .; j_gene: TRBJ2-7; CDR3nt: TGCAGTGCTAGGAGGACAGGGGTGGAGCAGTACTTC; CDR3aa: CSARRTGVEQYF
d_gene: .; v_gene: TRBV15; abundance: few; j_gene: TRBJ1-1; CDR3nt: TGTGCCACCAGCAGAGATTTGTACACTGAAGCTTTCTTT; CDR3aa: CATSRDLYTEAFF
d_gene: TRBD2; v_gene: TRBV7-9; abundance: many; j_gene: TRBJ2-1; CDR3nt: TGTGCCAGCAGCATTAGCGGGGGGCTGGACAATGAGCAGTTCTTC; CDR3aa: CASSISGGLDNEQFF
d_gene: .; v_gene: TRBV7-7; abundance: .; j_gene: TRBJ2-7; CDR3nt: TGTGCTAGCAGCTTAGGAGGGGACTCCTACGAGCAGTACTTC; CDR3aa: CASSLGGDSYEQYF
d_gene: .; v_gene: TRBV10-3; abundance: .; j_gene: TRBJ1-1; CDR3nt: TGTGCCATCAGTGATGAGGACTTTGAAGCTTTCTTT; CDR3aa: CAISDEDFEAFF
d_gene: TRBD2; v_gene: TRBV10-2; abundance: once; j_gene: TRBJ2-3; CDR3nt: TGCGCCAGCAGCATACTAGCGGGGATTACAGATACGCAGTATTTT; CDR3aa: CASSILAGITDTQYF
d_gene: .; v_gene: TRBV2; abundance: .; j_gene: TRBJ2-1; CDR3nt: TGTGCCAGCAGTGATGGGTACCGGGAGAATGAGCAGTTCTTC; CDR3aa: CASSDGYRENEQFF
d_gene: TRBD1; v_gene: TRBV5-4; abundance: once; j_gene: TRBJ2-7; CDR3nt: TGTGCCAGCAGGGACAGGGTAGGGGAGCAGTACTTC; CDR3aa: CASRDRVGEQYF
d_gene: .; v_gene: TRBV7-9; abundance: .; j_gene: TRBJ1-2; CDR3nt: TGTGCCAGCAGCAGGATAGGCAGAGATGGCTACACCTTC; CDR3aa: CASSRIGRDGYTF
d_gene: TRBD1; v_gene: TRBV19; abundance: .; j_gene: TRBJ1-1; CDR3nt: TGTGCCAGTAGCCAACCGACAGGGGGTACTGAAGCTTTCTTT; CDR3aa: CASSQPTGGTEAFF
d_gene: .; v_gene: TRBV10-3; abundance: .; j_gene: TRBJ2-2; CDR3nt: TGTGCCACCGAGGGAAACACCGGGGAGCTGTTTTTT; CDR3aa: CATEGNTGELFF
d_gene: .; v_gene: TRBV2; abundance: .; j_gene: TRBJ2-2; CDR3nt: TGTGCCAGCAGGGGGACCACGAACACCGGGGAGCTGTTTTTT; CDR3aa: CASRGTTNTGELFF
d_gene: TRBD1; v_gene: TRBV24-1; abundance: .; j_gene: TRBJ2-1; CDR3nt: TGTGCCACCAGTGGACAGGGTTTAGGTGAGCAGTTCTTC; CDR3aa: CATSGQGLGEQFF
d_gene: .; v_gene: TRBV7-9; abundance: .; j_gene: TRBJ1-4; CDR3nt: TGTGCCAGCAGCTTAGGGGGGGGAAAACTGTTTTTT; CDR3aa: CASSLGGGKLFF
d_gene: TRBD2; v_gene: TRBV6-1; abundance: .; j_gene: TRBJ2-1; CDR3nt: TGTGCCAGCGGACTAGCGGTAGAGTCCTACAATGAGCAGTTCTTC; CDR3aa: CASGLAVESYNEQFF
d_gene: TRBD1; v_gene: TRBV15; abundance: .; j_gene: TRBJ2-7; CDR3nt: TGTGCCACCAGCAAACCGGGACAGGGCTCCTACGAGCAGTACTTC; CDR3aa: CATSKPGQGSYEQYF
d_gene: .; v_gene: TRBV10-3; abundance: few; j_gene: TRBJ2-1; CDR3nt: TGTGCCATCAGTGAAACATCAGGGCCGATCTACAATGAGCAGTTCTTC; CDR3aa: CAISETSGPIYNEQFF
d_gene: .; v_gene: TRBV20-1; abundance: few; j_gene: TRBJ2-2; CDR3nt: TGCAGTGCTAGTCGGGGGAACACCGGGGAGCTGTTTTTT; CDR3aa: CSASRGNTGELFF
d_gene: .; v_gene: TRBV4-1; abundance: many; j_gene: TRBJ2-7; CDR3nt: TGCGCCAGCAGCCAAGGTAGGCAGCGATACGAGCAGTACTTC; CDR3aa: CASSQGRQRYEQYF
d_gene: .; v_gene: TRBV29-1; abundance: .; j_gene: TRBJ1-1; CDR3nt: TGCAGCTTGGCAGGTCACCGACGGACTGAAGCTTTCTTT; CDR3aa: CSLAGHRRTEAFF
d_gene: .; v_gene: TRBV25-1; abundance: once; j_gene: TRBJ1-1; CDR3nt: TGTGCCAGCAGTTCCCTGGGGTACACTGAAGCTTTCTTT; CDR3aa: CASSSLGYTEAFF
d_gene: .; v_gene: TRBV3-1; abundance: .; j_gene: TRBJ1-1; CDR3nt: TGTGCCAGCAGCCCCTTGGGAAGGACCCCTGAAGCTTTCTTT; CDR3aa: CASSPLGRTPEAFF
d_gene: TRBD2; v_gene: TRBV20-1; abundance: .; j_gene: TRBJ2-7; CDR3nt: TGCAGTGCTGATGGGACTAGCGGGGGCTACGAGCAGTACTTC; CDR3aa: CSADGTSGGYEQYF
d_gene: .; v_gene: TRBV15; abundance: .; j_gene: TRBJ1-5; CDR3nt: TGTGCCACGAGCCGGGCCTCAAATCAGCCCCAGCATTTT; CDR3aa: CATSRASNQPQHF
d_gene: TRBD1; v_gene: TRBV4-1; abundance: many; j_gene: TRBJ1-6; CDR3nt: TGCGCCAGCAGCCAAGTTGAGGGACAGGCCAATTCACCCCTCCACTTT; CDR3aa: CASSQVEGQANSPLHF
d_gene: .; v_gene: TRBV20-1; abundance: few; j_gene: TRBJ2-6; CDR3nt: TGCAGTGCCCGGCACGCCGGCTCTGGGGCCAACGTCCTGACTTTC; CDR3aa: CSARHAGSGANVLTF
d_gene: .; v_gene: TRBV7-9; abundance: many; j_gene: TRBJ2-3; CDR3nt: TGTGCCAGCAGCTTAGGGGAAGATACGCAGTATTTT; CDR3aa: CASSLGEDTQYF
d_gene: .; v_gene: TRBV7-2; abundance: .; j_gene: TRBJ1-2; CDR3nt: TGTGCCAGTCCCTTTCGGGGAGGCTACACCTTC; CDR3aa: CASPFRGGYTF
d_gene: .; v_gene: TRBV20-1; abundance: .; j_gene: TRBJ2-7; CDR3nt: TGCAGTGCTAGAGCACCAGGGGCCTCCCAGAGTTGGCCCTACGAGCAGTACTTC; CDR3aa: CSARAPGASQSWPYEQYF
d_gene: .; v_gene: TRBV19; abundance: .; j_gene: TRBJ2-6; CDR3nt: TGTGCCAGTAGTATACCCCTCTCTGGGGCCAACGTCCTGACTTTC; CDR3aa: CASSIPLSGANVLTF
d_gene: TRBD1; v_gene: TRBV6-1; abundance: .; j_gene: TRBJ1-2; CDR3nt: TGTGCCAGCAGTACCGGGACAGGGGGAGGAGGCTACACCTTC; CDR3aa: CASSTGTGGGGYTF
d_gene: .; v_gene: TRBV15; abundance: few; j_gene: TRBJ2-3; CDR3nt: TGTGCCACCAGCAGAGATCCGACAGATACGCAGTATTTT; CDR3aa: CATSRDPTDTQYF
d_gene: TRBD1; v_gene: TRBV29-1; abundance: few; j_gene: TRBJ2-7; CDR3nt: TGCAGCGTTGTAGGGACAGTAGGCGAGCAGTACTTC; CDR3aa: CSVVGTVGEQYF
d_gene: .; v_gene: TRBV2; abundance: .; j_gene: TRBJ1-1; CDR3nt: TGTGCCAGCAGTGCGGGGGGTAGCACTGAAGCTTTCTTT; CDR3aa: CASSAGGSTEAFF
d_gene: TRBD2; v_gene: TRBV9; abundance: few; j_gene: TRBJ2-7; CDR3nt: TGTGCCAGCAGCCAGGGACTAGCGGAGGTCTACGAGCAGTACTTC; CDR3aa: CASSQGLAEVYEQYF
d_gene: .; v_gene: TRBV10-2; abundance: .; j_gene: TRBJ1-2; CDR3nt: TGCGCCAGCAGTCCATCAGGGTATGGAGGCTACACCTTC; CDR3aa: CASSPSGYGGYTF
d_gene: .; v_gene: TRBV7-6; abundance: .; j_gene: TRBJ2-5; CDR3nt: TGTGCCAGCAGCTTAGATCTTGCGACCCAGTACTTC; CDR3aa: CASSLDLATQYF
d_gene: TRBD1; v_gene: TRBV11-2; abundance: few; j_gene: TRBJ1-6; CDR3nt: TGTGCCAGCATCACCCAAACCGGGACAGGGTATAATTCACCCCTCCACTTT; CDR3aa: CASITQTGTGYNSPLHF
d_gene: TRBD2; v_gene: TRBV12-3/TRBV12-4; abundance: .; j_gene: TRBJ2-5; CDR3nt: TGTGCCAGCAGCCCCGGGACTAGCGGGGGAGAGACCCAGTACTTC; CDR3aa: CASSPGTSGGETQYF
d_gene: .; v_gene: TRBV5-1; abundance: many; j_gene: TRBJ1-6; CDR3nt: TGCGCCAGCAGCTTTACAGGCCCGGGGTCACCCCTCCACTTT; CDR3aa: CASSFTGPGSPLHF
d_gene: .; v_gene: TRBV20-1; abundance: once; j_gene: TRBJ1-2; CDR3nt: TGCAGTGATCAGGGGAGTCCCTATGGCTACACCTTC; CDR3aa: CSDQGSPYGYTF